This is a list of T cell receptor beta chains from one sample in a study of PD-L1 blockade in urothelial cancer. Profiling relied on immunoSEQ multiplex PCR, and the TCRdb table lists in-frame clones only, not all of them. The table lists roughly 87,000 clones, roughly 87% of them singletons. This specimen consisted of PBMCs, obtained around atezolizumab (anti-PD-L1) treatment. The receptors were sampled from a woman between 70 and 85 years old with urothelial cancer. Each CDR3 is given with its conserved first and last residue. A D gene is named only where the DNA matches it firmly. A clone size is listed for some rows: how often the clone was seen (once, few, many), or a class if it is expanded.

J gene | D gene | clone size | V gene | CDR3 protein | CDR3 DNA
TRBJ1-1 | - | - | TRBV27 | CASSFAGGHTEAFF | TGTGCCAGCAGTTTCGCGGGGGGCCACACTGAAGCTTTCTTT
TRBJ2-1 | TRBD2 | - | TRBV4-2 | CASSRTSGVYNEQFF | TGTGCCAGCAGCCGAACTAGCGGAGTATACAATGAGCAGTTCTTC
TRBJ1-5 | - | - | TRBV28 | CASSLRFNQPQHF | TGTGCCAGCAGTTTGCGCTTCAATCAGCCCCAGCATTTT
TRBJ1-1 | - | once | TRBV5-1 | CASSLDSRPEAFF | TGCGCCAGCAGCTTGGACTCGCGTCCTGAAGCTTTCTTT
TRBJ1-2 | - | few | TRBV6-1 | CASSPGEVLVGGYTF | TGTGCCAGCAGCCCGGGTGAGGTCCTGGTCGGTGGCTACACCTTC
TRBJ1-2 | - | - | TRBV15 | CATSRDLLYGYTF | TGTGCCACCAGCAGAGACCTTCTCTATGGCTACACCTTC
TRBJ2-1 | TRBD1 | few | TRBV14 | CASSPRDRVNEQFF | TGTGCCAGCAGCCCCCGGGACAGGGTGAATGAGCAGTTCTTC
TRBJ2-7 | TRBD1 | - | TRBV5-1 | CASSSRQGPTYEQYF | TGCGCCAGCAGCTCCCGACAGGGGCCGACCTACGAGCAGTACTTC
TRBJ2-5 | - | - | TRBV9 | CASSPRGLSQETQYF | TGTGCCAGCAGCCCGAGGGGACTGTCCCAAGAGACCCAGTACTTC
TRBJ2-1 | TRBD1 | - | TRBV2 | CASSADRVANEQFF | TGTGCCAGCAGTGCGGACAGGGTGGCTAATGAGCAGTTCTTC
TRBJ2-1 | TRBD2 | - | TRBV15 | CATSRAGGQREQFF | TGTGCCACCAGCAGAGCGGGGGGTCAACGTGAGCAGTTCTTC
TRBJ2-7 | TRBD2 | - | TRBV30 | CAWSPSRDYSYEQYF | TGTGCCTGGAGTCCCTCCCGGGACTACTCCTACGAGCAGTACTTC
TRBJ2-3 | TRBD1 | once | TRBV5-4 | CASSLGYRGDTDTQYF | TGTGCCAGCAGCTTGGGGTACAGGGGGGACACAGATACGCAGTATTTT
TRBJ2-1 | - | - | TRBV30 | CAWSVGQYSNEQFF | TGTGCCTGGAGTGTCGGACAGTATTCCAATGAGCAGTTCTTC
TRBJ1-4 | TRBD1 | - | TRBV7-9 | CASSIGQADNEKLFF | TGTGCCAGCAGCATTGGACAGGCGGACAATGAAAAACTGTTTTTT
TRBJ2-7 | - | once | TRBV14 | CASSQTGSLSYEQYF | TGTGCCAGCAGCCAGACAGGTTCCCTCTCCTACGAGCAGTACTTC
TRBJ2-7 | TRBD2 | - | TRBV15 | CATSFGLAGGPGYEQYF | TGTGCCACCAGCTTCGGACTAGCGGGGGGGCCGGGCTACGAGCAGTACTTC
TRBJ1-2 | - | - | TRBV29-1 | CSVGTLSANYGYTF | TGCAGCGTTGGGACACTTTCGGCTAACTATGGCTACACCTTC
TRBJ2-2 | - | - | TRBV5-4 | CASSKDPGANTGELFF | TGTGCCAGCAGCAAAGACCCGGGGGCGAACACCGGGGAGCTGTTTTTT
TRBJ2-7 | - | - | TRBV12-1 | CASSFAGRALEQYF | TGTGCCAGCAGCTTTGCCGGCAGGGCATTGGAGCAGTACTTC
TRBJ2-1 | TRBD2 | - | TRBV19 | CASSIGSGGIYEQFF | TGTGCCAGTAGTATAGGTAGCGGGGGTATCTATGAGCAGTTCTTC
TRBJ1-2 | - | - | TRBV6-1 | CASSEYPGSNYGYTF | TGTGCCAGCAGTGAATATCCAGGCTCTAACTATGGCTACACCTTC
TRBJ1-2 | - | - | TRBV4-1 | CASSQDGAIPYGYTF | TGCGCCAGCAGCCAAGATGGTGCGATCCCCTATGGCTACACCTTC
TRBJ2-5 | - | - | TRBV30 | CAWSLQETQYF | TGTGCCTGGAGTCTCCAAGAGACCCAGTACTTC
TRBJ2-1 | TRBD1 | - | TRBV7-6 | CASSLGQGTEQFF | TGTGCCAGCAGCTTAGGACAGGGGACCGAGCAGTTCTTC
TRBJ2-5 | - | - | TRBV10-3 | CAISSGTHEETQYF | TGTGCCATCAGTTCCGGGACTCACGAAGAGACCCAGTACTTC
TRBJ2-2 | TRBD1 | - | TRBV27 | CASSSFAQTGITGELFF | TGTGCCAGCAGTTCCTTCGCCCAGACAGGGATCACCGGGGAGCTGTTTTTT
TRBJ2-7 | TRBD1 | - | TRBV7-6 | CASSLEQGTPHEQYF | TGTGCCAGCAGCTTAGAACAGGGGACCCCTCACGAGCAGTACTTC
TRBJ2-3 | TRBD2 | - | TRBV19 | CASTQRGGTGMADTQYF | TGTGCCAGTACACAGCGGGGAGGGACGGGGATGGCAGATACGCAGTATTTT
TRBJ2-7 | - | - | TRBV4-1 | CASSPGGAGSGSNSYEQYF | TGCGCCAGCAGCCCAGGGGGCGCCGGTAGCGGGTCTAACTCCTACGAGCAGTACTTC
TRBJ1-1 | - | - | TRBV4-2 | CASSQASGRPLEAFF | TGTGCCAGCAGCCAAGCTTCAGGTAGGCCCCTTGAAGCTTTCTTT
TRBJ2-2 | TRBD2 | - | TRBV2 | CASRGTSGGTGELFF | TGTGCCAGCAGGGGGACTAGCGGGGGTACCGGGGAGCTGTTTTTT
TRBJ1-5 | - | - | TRBV5-1 | CASSLTDYSNQPQHF | TGCGCCAGCAGCTTGACAGACTATAGCAATCAGCCCCAGCATTTT
TRBJ2-1 | TRBD2 | - | TRBV7-9 | CASSLAGGPYNEQFF | TGTGCCAGCAGCCTAGCGGGGGGACCATACAATGAGCAGTTCTTC
TRBJ2-6 | - | - | TRBV5-1 | CASSPAKTGSGANVLTF | TGCGCCAGCAGCCCGGCCAAGACAGGATCTGGGGCCAACGTCCTGACTTTC
TRBJ2-1 | TRBD2 | - | TRBV30 | CAWSSGRYNEQFF | TGTGCCTGGAGTAGCGGGAGGTACAATGAGCAGTTCTTC
TRBJ2-5 | TRBD1 | - | TRBV9 | CASSEKRGDRGETQYF | TGTGCCAGCAGCGAGAAAAGGGGGGACAGGGGAGAGACCCAGTACTTC
TRBJ2-5 | - | - | TRBV27 | CASSFSGETQYF | TGTGCCAGCAGTTTCTCAGGAGAGACCCAGTACTTC
TRBJ1-2 | TRBD1 | - | TRBV19 | CASKVGTGDPGYTF | TGTGCCAGTAAGGTCGGGACAGGGGATCCTGGCTACACCTTC
TRBJ1-1 | - | - | TRBV19 | CASRSGRGQITEAFF | TGTGCCAGTAGATCAGGGCGTGGACAGATCACTGAAGCTTTCTTT
TRBJ2-7 | - | - | TRBV6-5 | CASSSSVAYEQYF | TGTGCCAGCAGTTCGTCGGTTGCCTACGAGCAGTACTTC
TRBJ1-1 | - | - | TRBV10-3 | CAITGGTGNTEAFF | TGTGCCATTACCGGCGGGACGGGCAACACTGAAGCTTTCTTT
TRBJ2-6 | - | - | TRBV7-8 | CASSLPRASGANVLTF | TGTGCCAGCAGCTTACCCAGGGCCTCTGGGGCCAACGTCCTGACTTTC
TRBJ2-7 | - | - | TRBV5-5 | CASSFTHEQYF | TGTGCCAGCAGCTTTACACACGAGCAGTACTTC
TRBJ2-3 | - | - | TRBV2 | CASRSQGITTDTQYF | TGTGCCAGCAGATCCCAGGGGATAACCACAGATACGCAGTATTTT
TRBJ2-1 | - | - | TRBV11-2 | CASSTRGGGSYNEQFF | TGTGCCAGCAGCACTAGAGGGGGGGGGTCCTACAATGAGCAGTTCTTC
TRBJ2-3 | - | - | TRBV4-2 | CASSPNGGSTDTQYF | TGTGCCAGCAGCCCGAATGGCGGCAGCACAGATACGCAGTATTTT
TRBJ1-2 | - | - | TRBV27 | CASSLMAGNYGYTF | TGTGCCAGCAGTTTAATGGCGGGGAACTATGGCTACACCTTC
TRBJ1-4 | - | - | TRBV15 | CATSTATNEKLFF | TGTGCCACCTCGACAGCAACTAATGAAAAACTGTTTTTT
TRBJ1-2 | TRBD1 | - | TRBV18 | CASSTGTGASSVGYTF | TGTGCCAGCTCCACCGGGACAGGGGCATCCTCAGTTGGCTACACCTTC
TRBJ2-1 | TRBD1 | - | TRBV7-2 | CASSLEFGTGYEQFF | TGTGCCAGCAGCTTAGAATTTGGGACAGGGTATGAGCAGTTCTTC
TRBJ2-2 | TRBD2 | - | TRBV6-5 | CASGTGTTNTGELFF | TGTGCCAGCGGCACCGGGACTACCAACACCGGGGAGCTGTTTTTT
TRBJ1-1 | - | - | TRBV7-2 | CASRNRINTEAFF | TGTGCCAGCAGGAACAGGATTAACACTGAAGCTTTCTTT
TRBJ2-3 | - | - | TRBV7-9 | CASSLVLTGSTDTQYF | TGTGCCAGCAGCTTAGTTTTAACGGGGAGCACAGATACGCAGTATTTT
TRBJ1-2 | - | - | TRBV6-5 | CASSYDLAGFSYGYTF | TGTGCCAGCAGTTACGACCTGGCAGGGTTTAGCTATGGCTACACCTTC
TRBJ2-7 | - | - | TRBV7-9 | CASSRQSDSYEQYF | TGTGCCAGCAGCCGACAATCGGACTCATACGAGCAGTACTTC
TRBJ1-2 | - | once | TRBV6-1 | CASSTPTGHKSYTF | TGTGCCAGCAGTACCCCTACGGGACACAAAAGCTACACCTTC